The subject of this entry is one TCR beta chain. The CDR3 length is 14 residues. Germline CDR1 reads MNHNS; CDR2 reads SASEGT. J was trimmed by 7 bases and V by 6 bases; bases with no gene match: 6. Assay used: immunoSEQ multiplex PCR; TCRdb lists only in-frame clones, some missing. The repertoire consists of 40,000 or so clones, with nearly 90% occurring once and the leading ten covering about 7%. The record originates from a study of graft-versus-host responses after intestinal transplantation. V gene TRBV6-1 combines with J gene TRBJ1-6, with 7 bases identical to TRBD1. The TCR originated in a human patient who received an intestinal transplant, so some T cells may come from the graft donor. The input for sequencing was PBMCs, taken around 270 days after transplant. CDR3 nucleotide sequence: TGTGCCAGCAGCGGACAGGCGGGGAATTCACCCCTCCACTTT. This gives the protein CASSGQAGNSPLHF.